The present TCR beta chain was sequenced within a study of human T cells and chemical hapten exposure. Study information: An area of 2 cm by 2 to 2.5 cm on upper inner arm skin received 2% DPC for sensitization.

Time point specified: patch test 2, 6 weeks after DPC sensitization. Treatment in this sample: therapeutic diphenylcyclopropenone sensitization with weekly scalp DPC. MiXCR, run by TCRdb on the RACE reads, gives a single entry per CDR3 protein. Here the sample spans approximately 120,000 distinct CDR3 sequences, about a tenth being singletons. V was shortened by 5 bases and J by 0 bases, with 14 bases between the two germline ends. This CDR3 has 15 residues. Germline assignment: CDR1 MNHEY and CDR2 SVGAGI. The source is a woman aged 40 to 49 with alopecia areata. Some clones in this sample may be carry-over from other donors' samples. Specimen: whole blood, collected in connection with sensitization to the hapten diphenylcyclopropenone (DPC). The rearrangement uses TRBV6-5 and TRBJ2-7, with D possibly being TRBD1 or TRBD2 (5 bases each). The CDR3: CASSTPEGSSYEQYF. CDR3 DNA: TGTGCCAGCAGTACCCCTGAGGGGAGCTCCTACGAGCAGTACTTC.